This T cell receptor (beta chain) comes out of a study of blood T cell repertoires in COVID-19. Study at large: The United States, Italy and Spain provided the acute and convalescent COVID-19 samples. PBMCs, B-cell-depleted T cells, or T cells were the source of the cDNA or gDNA that made up the material.

The table came from immunoSEQ multiplex PCR; TCRdb's copy has only in-frame clones and leaves some out. The sample yields 450,000 to 500,000 clones, about nine tenths seen once. Germline loops: CDR1 MNHEY, CDR2 SMNVEV (reference sequence). The CDR3 sequence is 14 residues long. Trimming stripped 2 bases from V and 8 bases from J, with 15 bases between. Participants were aged roughly 18 to 89 years, lived in over 20 US areas, and enrolled virtually. In assigning cohorts, the study relied on participant-reported clinical history. The gene calls are TRBV27 and TRBJ1-2, with TRBD1 as a possible D gene (5 bases). Sequencing used PBMCs or T cells enriched from blood (not recorded which). The sequence came from a woman aged 18-29 years who had recovered from COVID-19. The CDR3 region has the DNA TGTGCCAGCAGTTTACGATCAGGGCAATGGGGCTACACCTTC. This gives the protein CASSLRSGQWGYTF.